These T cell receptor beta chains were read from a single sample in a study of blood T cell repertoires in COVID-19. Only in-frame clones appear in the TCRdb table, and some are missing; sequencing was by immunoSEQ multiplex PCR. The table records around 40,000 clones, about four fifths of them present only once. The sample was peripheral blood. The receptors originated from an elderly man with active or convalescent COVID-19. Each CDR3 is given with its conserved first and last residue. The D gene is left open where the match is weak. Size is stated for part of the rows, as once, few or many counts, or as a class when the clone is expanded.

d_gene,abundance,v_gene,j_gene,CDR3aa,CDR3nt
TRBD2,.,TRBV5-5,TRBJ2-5,CASSVLAVQETQYF,TGTGCCAGCAGCGTCCTAGCGGTCCAAGAGACCCAGTACTTC
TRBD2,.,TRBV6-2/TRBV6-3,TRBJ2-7,CASSTRTSGRTSYEQYF,TGTGCCAGCAGTACCCGGACTAGCGGGAGGACATCCTACGAGCAGTACTTC
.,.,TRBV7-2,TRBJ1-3,CASSPGGGPIYF,TGTGCCAGCAGCCCTGGCGGCGGTCCCATATATTTT
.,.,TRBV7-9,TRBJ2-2,CASSSPGRQGDTGELFF,TGTGCCAGCAGCTCACCAGGCAGGCAGGGTGACACCGGGGAGCTGTTTTTT
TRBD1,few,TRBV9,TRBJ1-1,CASSPHRGDTEAFF,TGTGCCAGCAGCCCCCACAGGGGGGACACTGAAGCTTTCTTT
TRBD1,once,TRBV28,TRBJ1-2,CASSSGQGAVWWGYTF,TGTGCCAGCAGCTCAGGACAGGGGGCGGTTTGGTGGGGCTACACCTTC
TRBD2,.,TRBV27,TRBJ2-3,CASSSRTSGNFDTQYF,TGTGCCAGCAGTTCCCGGACTAGCGGGAATTTTGATACGCAGTATTTT
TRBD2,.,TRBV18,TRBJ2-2,CASSPRSGSRTGELFF,TGTGCCAGCTCACCTCGTAGCGGGAGTCGTACCGGGGAGCTGTTTTTT
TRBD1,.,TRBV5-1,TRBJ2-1,CASSGGGTGTYNEQFF,TGCGCCAGCAGCGGGGGCGGGACAGGGACCTACAATGAGCAGTTCTTC
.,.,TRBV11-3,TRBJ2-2,CASSLDRNTGELFF,TGTGCCAGCAGCTTAGATCGGAACACCGGGGAGCTGTTTTTT
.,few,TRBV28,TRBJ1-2,CASSLTDNNYGYTF,TGTGCCAGCAGTTTGACGGACAATAACTATGGCTACACCTTC
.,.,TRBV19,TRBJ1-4,CASRHRAEVEKLFF,TGTGCCAGTAGGCACAGGGCGGAGGTTGAAAAACTGTTTTTT
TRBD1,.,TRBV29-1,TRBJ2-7,CSVAGWGQGYEQYF,TGCAGCGTTGCTGGTTGGGGACAGGGTTACGAGCAGTACTTC
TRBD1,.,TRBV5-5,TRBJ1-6,CASSHGTADSPLHF,TGTGCCAGCAGCCATGGGACAGCCGATTCACCCCTCCACTTT
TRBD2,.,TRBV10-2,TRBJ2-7,CASGTGTSNSYEQYF,TGCGCCAGCGGCACCGGGACTAGCAACTCCTACGAGCAGTACTTC
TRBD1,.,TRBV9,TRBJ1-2,CASSAMTGAYGYTF,TGTGCCAGCAGCGCCATGACAGGGGCCTATGGCTACACCTTC
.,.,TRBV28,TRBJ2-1,CASSPPGLIGNEQFF,TGTGCCAGCAGTCCTCCAGGGCTGATCGGCAATGAGCAGTTCTTC
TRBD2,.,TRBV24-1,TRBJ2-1,CATSDAGLAGGSSYNEQFF,TGTGCCACCAGTGATGCGGGACTAGCGGGGGGGAGCTCCTACAATGAGCAGTTCTTC
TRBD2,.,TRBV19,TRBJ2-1,CASSGTSGSPLYNEQFF,TGTGCCAGTAGCGGGACTAGCGGGAGCCCACTATACAATGAGCAGTTCTTC
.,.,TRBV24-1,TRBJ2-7,CATSDPGNYEQYF,TGTGCCACCAGCGACCCGGGGAATTACGAGCAGTACTTC
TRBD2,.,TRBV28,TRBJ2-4,CASSLMPSGKAKNIQYF,TGTGCCAGCAGTTTAATGCCTAGCGGGAAAGCCAAAAACATTCAGTACTTC
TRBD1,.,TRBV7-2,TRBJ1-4,CASSLATGTGNEKLFF,TGTGCCAGCAGCTTAGCGACCGGGACAGGGAATGAAAAACTGTTTTTT
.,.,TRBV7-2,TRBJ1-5,CASSVTSGNNQPQHF,TGTGCCAGCAGCGTCACGTCAGGGAACAATCAGCCCCAGCATTTT
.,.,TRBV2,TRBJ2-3,CASSPQDFHTQYF,TGTGCCAGCAGTCCCCAGGACTTTCATACGCAGTATTTT
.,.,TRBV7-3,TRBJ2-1,CASSTGSSYNEQFF,TGTGCCAGCAGTACAGGGAGCTCCTACAATGAGCAGTTCTTC
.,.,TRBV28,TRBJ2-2,CASRRRRDTGELFF,TGTGCCAGCCGCCGGCGGAGAGACACCGGGGAGCTGTTTTTT
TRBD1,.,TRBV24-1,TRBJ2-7,CATRTGTGVYEQYF,TGTGCCACCCGTACCGGGACAGGGGTCTACGAGCAGTACTTC